The 14 T cell receptor beta chains listed next were all sequenced from one sample in a study of blood T cell repertoires in COVID-19 (dated by TCRdb to the early 2020s). The library was prepared using the immunoSEQ multiplex PCR assay. TCRdb retrieved this table from immuneACCESS and kept in-frame rearrangements only. Not all clones are present; in checked studies, unresolved V genes account for under half, and no reason is known for the remainder. The sample records roughly 430,000 clones, roughly 90% of which are singletons. The leading ten clones occupy 1.4% to 1.5% of the sample. Sequencing was performed on PBMCs or T cells enriched from blood (not recorded which). Receptors originate from a woman between 18 and 29 years old who had been exposed to COVID-19.

The CDR3 is CASSVVWQGTDTQYF. Written as DNA, the CDR3 is TGTGCCAGCAGCGTAGTGTGGCAGGGAACAGATACGCAGTATTTT. The chain couples TRBV9 to TRBJ2-3, with a tentative D call TRBD1 (5 bases). The CDR3 covers 15 residues. V was clipped by 0 bases and J by 3 bases, with 11 bases between them. Germline loops: CDR1 SGDLS, CDR2 YYNGEE.

The CDR3 nucleotides are TGTGCCAGCCAAGGGGAGGGTTATGAAAAACTGTTTTTT. Translated, it gives CASQGEGYEKLFF. V usage is TRBV4-2 and J usage is TRBJ1-4; D might be TRBD1 (5 bases). The V gene's germline CDR1 is LGHNA and CDR2 YNFKEQ. Trimming pared 8 bases from V and 6 bases from J, leaving 13 bases between. CDR3 size: 13 residues.

The CDR3 region has the DNA TGTGCCAGCAGCTTCTACGAATGGAGCAATCAGCCCCAGCATTTT. Protein product: CASSFYEWSNQPQHF. This sequence joins TRBV5-5 and TRBJ1-5; D not resolved. V was shortened by 2 bases and J by 1 base, with 10 bases between the two germline ends. This CDR3 contains 15 residues. Germline-derived CDR1 and CDR2 are SGHKS and YYEKEE (reference sequence).

The CDR3 DNA reads as TGTGCCAGCAGTTTAAAGGGAGAGGGAAAACTGTTTTTT. Its translation: CASSLKGEGKLFF. The rearrangement links TRBV27 to TRBJ1-4; no firm D call. Germline V gene sequence: CDR1 MNHEY, CDR2 SMNVEV (reference sequence). The CDR3 extends over 13 amino acids. V was pared by 2 bases and J by 10 bases, with 11 bases between.

A remark on this clone: Additional DNA sequences in this sample encode the identical CDR3. V usage is TRBV28 and J usage is TRBJ1-5, with unresolved D. CDR1 and CDR2 from the germline V gene are MDHEN and SYDVKM. This CDR3 contains 15 residues. The V gene lost 2 bases and the J gene lost 0 bases, with 8 bases spanning the gap. The CDR3 DNA reads as TGTGCCAGCAGTTTAACCGGGTATAGCAATCAGCCCCAGCATTTT. This sequence encodes CASSLTGYSNQPQHF.

The chain has TRBV6-5 and TRBJ2-6; D may be TRBD1 (6 bases). V gave up 6 bases and J gave up 4 bases, with 10 bases separating them. The CDR3 sequence is 14 residues long. Germline values: CDR1 MNHEY, CDR2 SVGAGI. The CDR3 here is CASRQGGGANVLTF. The CDR3 DNA follows: TGTGCCAGCAGACAGGGCGGGGGGGCCAACGTCCTGACTTTC.

CDR3 protein: CAKKVPRQGSTEAFF. CDR3 sequence (DNA): TGTGCCAAAAAGGTTCCTCGACAGGGAAGCACTGAAGCTTTCTTT. This sequence joins TRBV2 and TRBJ1-1, with 7 bases fitting TRBD1. The CDR3 spans 15 residues. Germline-derived CDR1 and CDR2 are SNHLY and FYNNEI. Trimming removed 10 bases from V and 4 bases from J; junction bases left unmatched: 15. The complete variable domain, with remaining parts taken from reference TRBV2 and TRBJ1-1, reads EPEVTQTPSHQVTQMGQEVILRCVPISNHLYFYWYRQILGQKVEFLVSFYNNEISEKSEIFDDQFSVERPDGSNFTLKIRSTKLEDSAMYFCAKKVPRQGSTEAFFGQGTRLTVV.

The chain recombines TRBV6-5 with TRBJ2-7; a possible D gene is TRBD2 (5 bases). Trimming pared 4 bases from V and 2 bases from J, leaving 12 bases between. There are 14 residues in the CDR3. Germline-derived CDR1 and CDR2 are MNHEY and SVGAGI. CDR3 DNA: TGTGCCAGCAGTTTTGCGGACGGGACCTACGAGCAGTACTTC. Protein product: CASSFADGTYEQYF.

The V and J genes are TRBV5-1 and TRBJ2-2, with 7 bases matching TRBD2. The CDR3 is 14 amino acids. V lost 6 bases to trimming and J lost 3 bases; unmatched junction nucleotides: 5. Germline-derived CDR1 and CDR2 are SGHRS and YFSETQ. The CDR3 loop is CASMGGTYTGELFF. DNA of the CDR3: TGCGCCAGCATGGGGGGGACGTACACCGGGGAGCTGTTTTTT.

Comments on this clone: Other DNA sequences in the same sample also yield this CDR3. This chain uses TRBV28 with TRBJ1-5, with D maybe TRBD1 (5 bases). Trimming cost V 2 bases and J 5 bases, with 7 bases left between them. The germline CDR1 and CDR2 sequences are MDHEN and SYDVKM. This CDR3 comprises 13 residues. CDR3 nucleotides: TGTGCCAGCAGTTTACAGGGTTATCAGCCCCAGCATTTT. Its translation is CASSLQGYQPQHF.

The J gene is TRBJ2-1, the V gene TRBV10-1; 9 positions agree with TRBD2. V shed 5 bases and J 7 bases; nucleotides not matched to a gene: 6. The V gene's germline CDR1 is WNHNN and CDR2 SYGVQD (reference sequence). The CDR3 is 14 amino acids. The CDR3: CASSSSGIQNEQFF. CDR3 DNA sequence: TGCGCCAGCAGTTCTAGCGGGATTCAGAATGAGCAGTTCTTC.

The chain carries TRBV6-5 and TRBJ1-1; TRBD1 aligns across 8 bases. The length of the CDR3 is 14 residues. The V gene's germline CDR1 is MNHEY and CDR2 SVGAGI. The V gene end was trimmed by 8 bases and the J gene end by 1 base; junction bases not matched to a gene: 6. The CDR3 DNA follows: TGTGCCAGCGTCAGGGGGCTCGGGAACACTGAAGCTTTCTTT. Translation: CASVRGLGNTEAFF.

The J gene is TRBJ1-2, the V gene TRBV5-1; a weak D match, TRBD1 (5 bases). This CDR3 spans 12 amino acids. V was shortened by 4 bases and J by 7 bases, with 11 bases between the two germline ends. Germline-derived CDR1 and CDR2 are SGHRS and YFSETQ. The CDR3 nucleotides read TGCGCCAGCAGCCCAGGGACTGTTGGCTACACCTTC. It yields the protein CASSPGTVGYTF.

There are a few counts of this clone. The gene calls are TRBV5-1 and TRBJ2-7, with TRBD2 identical over 11 bases. J lost 0 bases, V lost 2 bases, and 7 bases had no gene match. Germline CDR1 is SGHRS and CDR2 is YFSETQ. There are 17 residues in the CDR3. In nucleotides, the CDR3 is TGCGCCAGCAGCTTAGGGACTAGCGGCCAGAGCTCCTACGAGCAGTACTTC. It translates to CASSLGTSGQSSYEQYF. Looking up the rest from reference TRBV5-1 and TRBJ2-7 gives the full variable domain: KAGVTQTPRYLIKTRGQQVTLSCSPISGHRSVSWYQQTPGQGLQFLFEYFSETQRNKGNFPGRFSGRQFSNSRSEMNVSTLELGDSALYLCASSLGTSGQSSYEQYFGPGTRLTVT.